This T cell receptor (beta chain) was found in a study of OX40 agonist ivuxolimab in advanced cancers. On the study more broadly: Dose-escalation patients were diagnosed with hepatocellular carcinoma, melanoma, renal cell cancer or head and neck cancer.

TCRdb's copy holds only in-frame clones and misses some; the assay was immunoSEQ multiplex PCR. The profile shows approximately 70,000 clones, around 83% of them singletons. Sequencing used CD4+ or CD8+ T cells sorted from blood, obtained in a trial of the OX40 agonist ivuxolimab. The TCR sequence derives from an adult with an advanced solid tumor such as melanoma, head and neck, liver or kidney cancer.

CDR3 coding DNA: TGTGCCAGCAGCTTTAGGGGGCGAGAAGGCACTGAAGCTTTCTTT. This encodes CASSFRGREGTEAFF. The chain is built from TRBV7-8 and TRBJ1-1; 7 bases match TRBD1. Trimming took 3 bases from V and 4 from J; bases not matched to a gene: 8. The CDR3 length is 15 residues. Germline V gene lookup returns CDR1 SGHVS and CDR2 FQNEAQ.